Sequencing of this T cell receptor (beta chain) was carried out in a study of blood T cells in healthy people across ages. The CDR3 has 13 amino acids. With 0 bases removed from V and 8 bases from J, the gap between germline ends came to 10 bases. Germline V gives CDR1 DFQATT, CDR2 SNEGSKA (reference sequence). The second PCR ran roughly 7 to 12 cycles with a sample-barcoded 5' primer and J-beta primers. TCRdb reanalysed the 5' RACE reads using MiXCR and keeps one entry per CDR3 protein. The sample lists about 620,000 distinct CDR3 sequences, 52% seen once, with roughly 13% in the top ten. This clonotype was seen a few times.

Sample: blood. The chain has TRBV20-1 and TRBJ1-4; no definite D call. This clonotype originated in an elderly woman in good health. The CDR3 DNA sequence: TGCAGTGCTAGAGAATACGGGAGGGAAAAACTGTTTTTT. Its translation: CSAREYGREKLFF.